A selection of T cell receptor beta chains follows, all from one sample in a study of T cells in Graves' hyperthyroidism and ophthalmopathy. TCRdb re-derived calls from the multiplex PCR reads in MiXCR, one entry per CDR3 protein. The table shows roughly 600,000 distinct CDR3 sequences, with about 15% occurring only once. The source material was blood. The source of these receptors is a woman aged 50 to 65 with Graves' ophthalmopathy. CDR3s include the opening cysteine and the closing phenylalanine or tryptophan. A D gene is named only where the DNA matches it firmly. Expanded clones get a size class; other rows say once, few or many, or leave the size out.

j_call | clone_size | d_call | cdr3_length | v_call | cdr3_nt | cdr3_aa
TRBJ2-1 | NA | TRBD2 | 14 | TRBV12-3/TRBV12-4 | TGTGCCAGCAGCTCCGGACTAGCGGAGTATGAGCAGTTCTTC | CASSSGLAEYEQFF
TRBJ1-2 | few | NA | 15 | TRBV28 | TGTGCCAGCAGGTATTGGGACCGATCTAACTATGGCTACACCTTC | CASRYWDRSNYGYTF
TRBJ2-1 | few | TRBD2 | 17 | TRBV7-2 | TGTGCCAGCAGCTTAGAGAGTACTAGCGGCCTCTACAATGAGCAGTTCTTC | CASSLESTSGLYNEQFF
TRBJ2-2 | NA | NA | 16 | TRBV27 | TGTGCCAGCAGAGATGGGGGCTGGGTAAACACCGGGGAGCTGTTTTTT | CASRDGGWVNTGELFF
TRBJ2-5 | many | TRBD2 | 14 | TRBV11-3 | TGTGCCAGCTCCCCCGGGGGGGCGCAAGAGACCCAGTACTTC | CASSPGGAQETQYF
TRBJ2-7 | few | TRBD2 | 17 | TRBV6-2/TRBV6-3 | TGTGCCAGCAGTTCGATCAGAGGGACTAGCGGGAGCCACGAGCAGTACTTC | CASSSIRGTSGSHEQYF
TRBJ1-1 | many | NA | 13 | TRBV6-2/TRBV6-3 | TGTGCCACCAAACTTAGGGGTAACACTGAAGCTTTCTTT | CATKLRGNTEAFF
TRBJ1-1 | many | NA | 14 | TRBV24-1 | TGTGCCACCAGGGAAACAGGGAGGGAAACTGAAGCTTTCTTT | CATRETGRETEAFF
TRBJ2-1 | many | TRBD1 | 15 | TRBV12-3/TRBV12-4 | TGTGCCAGCACCCCGGGACAGGGGAGATACAATGAGCAGTTCTTC | CASTPGQGRYNEQFF
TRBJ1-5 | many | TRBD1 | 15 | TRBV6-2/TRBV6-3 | TGTGCCAGCAGTTACGACAGGGTTGGGGATCAGCCCCAGCATTTT | CASSYDRVGDQPQHF
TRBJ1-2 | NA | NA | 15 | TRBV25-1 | TGTGCCAGCAGCGCTTCGACAGGCTGGTTTGGGGGCTACACCTTC | CASSASTGWFGGYTF
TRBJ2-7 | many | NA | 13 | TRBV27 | TGTGCCAGCAGTTTATCGCTCAGCTACGAGCAGTACTTC | CASSLSLSYEQYF
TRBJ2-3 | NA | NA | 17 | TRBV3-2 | TGTGCCAGCACCCACGGAGTGCTAGCGGGCGGGACAGATACGCAGTATTTT | CASTHGVLAGGTDTQYF
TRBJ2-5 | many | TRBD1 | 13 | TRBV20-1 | TGCAGTGCAAAGAAGGGGGCCGGGGAGACCCAGTACTTC | CSAKKGAGETQYF
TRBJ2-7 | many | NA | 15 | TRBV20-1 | TGCAGTGCTAGTCCGGGACTTCGGAGCTCCTACGAGCAGTACTTC | CSASPGLRSSYEQYF
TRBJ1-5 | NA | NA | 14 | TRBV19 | TGTGCCAGTAGTATATCGCAGCTGGATCAGCCCCAGCATTTT | CASSISQLDQPQHF
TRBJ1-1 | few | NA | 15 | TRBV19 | TGTGCCAGTAGTATGGGGAGACAGGCCGCGGCGACAGCTTTCTTT | CASSMGRQAAATAFF
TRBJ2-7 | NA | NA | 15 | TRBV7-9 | TGTGCCAGCAGCTTAGGGTGGGAACAGCCATACGAGCAGTACTTC | CASSLGWEQPYEQYF
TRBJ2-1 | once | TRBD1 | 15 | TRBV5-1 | TGCGCCAGCAGCTTCGGGACAGGGGCCCTCAATGAGCAGTTCTTC | CASSFGTGALNEQFF
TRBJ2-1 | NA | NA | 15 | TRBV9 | TGTGTCAGCAGCCCCGGGGCAGAGTCCTACAATGAGCAGTTCTTC | CVSSPGAESYNEQFF
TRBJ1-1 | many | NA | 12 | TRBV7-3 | TGTGCCAGCAGCCTCAATAGGGGTGAAGCTTTCTTT | CASSLNRGEAFF
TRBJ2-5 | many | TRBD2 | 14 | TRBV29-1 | TGCAGCGTTGGTAGCGGGGCCTTCGAAGAGACCCAGTACTTC | CSVGSGAFEETQYF
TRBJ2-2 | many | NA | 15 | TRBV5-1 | TGCGCCAGCAGTGTTGCAGGGGGGACCACCGGGGAGCTGTTTTTT | CASSVAGGTTGELFF
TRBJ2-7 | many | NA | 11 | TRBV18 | TGTGCCAGCTCAGCGATAGGCGAGCAGTACTTC | CASSAIGEQYF
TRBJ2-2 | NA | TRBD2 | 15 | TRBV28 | TGTGCCACCCTACTAGCGGGAGCTTCAGGCGGGGAGCTGTTTTTT | CATLLAGASGGELFF
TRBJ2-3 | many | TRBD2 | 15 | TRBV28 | TGTGCCAGCAGTTTACTTGCGGGAGAGCCGGATACGCAGTATTTT | CASSLLAGEPDTQYF
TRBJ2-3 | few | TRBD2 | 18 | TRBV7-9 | TGTGCCAGCAGCTTCTTCATTAGCGGGAGGTTTGGCACAGATACGCAGTATTTT | CASSFFISGRFGTDTQYF
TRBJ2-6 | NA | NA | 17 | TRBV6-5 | TGTGCCAGCAGTTACTCGATAGGGGCGGGAGGGGCCAACGTCCTGACTTTC | CASSYSIGAGGANVLTF
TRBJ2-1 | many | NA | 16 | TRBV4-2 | TGTGCCAGCAGCCAAGGACTAACCAGCCAATACAATGAGCAGTTCTTC | CASSQGLTSQYNEQFF
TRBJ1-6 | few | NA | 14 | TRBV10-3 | TGTGCCATCAGGAAGGGGCGGGATAATTCACCCCTCCACTTT | CAIRKGRDNSPLHF
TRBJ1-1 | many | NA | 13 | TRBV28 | TGTGCCAGCAGTTTGTCCCAGGGCTCTGAAGCTTTCTTT | CASSLSQGSEAFF
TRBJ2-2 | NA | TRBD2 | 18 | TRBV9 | TGTGCCAGCAGCACAACACCCTTTAGCGGGAGGGACACCGGGGAGCTGTTTTTT | CASSTTPFSGRDTGELFF
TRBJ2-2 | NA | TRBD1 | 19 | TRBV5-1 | TGCGCCAGCAGCTTGGAACGTCGAGGACAGGGTATTGGAGACGGGGAGCTGTTTTTT | CASSLERRGQGIGDGELFF
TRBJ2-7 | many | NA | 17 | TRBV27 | TGTGCCAGCAGTTTAAACGCCGGCAGACTAAACTCCTACGAGCAGTACTTC | CASSLNAGRLNSYEQYF
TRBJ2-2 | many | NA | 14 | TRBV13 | TGTGCCAGCAGCTTAGGGACACGTACCGGGGAGCTGTTTTTT | CASSLGTRTGELFF
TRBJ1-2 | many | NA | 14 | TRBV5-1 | TGCGCCAGCAGAATACTACAGGGAAACTATGGCTACACCTTC | CASRILQGNYGYTF